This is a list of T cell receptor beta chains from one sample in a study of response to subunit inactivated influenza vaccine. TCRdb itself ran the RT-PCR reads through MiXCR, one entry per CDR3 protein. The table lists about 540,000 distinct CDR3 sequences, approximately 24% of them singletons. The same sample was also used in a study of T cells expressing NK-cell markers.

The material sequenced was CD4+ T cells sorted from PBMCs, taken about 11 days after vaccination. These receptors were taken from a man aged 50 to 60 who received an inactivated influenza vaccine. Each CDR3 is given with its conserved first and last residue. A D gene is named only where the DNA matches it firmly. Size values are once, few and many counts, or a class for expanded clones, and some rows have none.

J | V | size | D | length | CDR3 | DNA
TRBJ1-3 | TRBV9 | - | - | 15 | CASSVSAGVGNTIYF | TGTGCCAGCAGCGTCTCCGCGGGAGTTGGAAACACCATATATTTT
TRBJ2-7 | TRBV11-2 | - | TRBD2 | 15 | CASSRPLAGGGEQYF | TGTGCCAGCAGCCGCCCGCTAGCGGGGGGCGGCGAGCAGTACTTC
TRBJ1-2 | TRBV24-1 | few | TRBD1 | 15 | CATSDLRTGPGGYTF | TGTGCCACCAGTGATTTGAGGACAGGACCTGGTGGCTACACCTTC
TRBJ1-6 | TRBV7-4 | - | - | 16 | CASSLAHGRYNSPLHF | TGTGCCAGCAGCTTAGCCCACGGCAGATATAATTCACCCCTCCACTTT
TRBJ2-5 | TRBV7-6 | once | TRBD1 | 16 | CASSLRDRGRQETQYF | TGTGCCAGCAGCTTAAGGGACAGGGGACGCCAAGAGACCCAGTACTTC
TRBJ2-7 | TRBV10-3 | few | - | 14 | CAISVGNSPYEQYF | TGTGCCATCAGTGTAGGGAATTCTCCCTACGAGCAGTACTTC
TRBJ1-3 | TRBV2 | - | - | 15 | CASSIRTGSGNTIYF | TGTGCCAGCAGTATACGGACCGGCTCTGGAAACACCATATATTTT
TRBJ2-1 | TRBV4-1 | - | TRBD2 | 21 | CASSPLGVPGLAGSSYNEQFF | TGCGCCAGCAGCCCCCTAGGCGTGCCGGGACTAGCGGGTAGCTCCTACAATGAGCAGTTCTTC
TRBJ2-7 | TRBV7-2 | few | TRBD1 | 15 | CASSTGTGSYYEQYF | TGTGCCAGCAGCACAGGGACAGGGAGTTACTACGAGCAGTACTTC
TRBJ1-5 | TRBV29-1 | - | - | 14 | CSARTGDSNQPQHF | TGCAGCGCTAGGACGGGTGATAGCAATCAGCCCCAGCATTTT
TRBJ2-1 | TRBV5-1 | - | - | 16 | CASSHARVSSYNEQFF | TGCGCCAGCAGCCACGCCAGGGTTAGCTCCTACAATGAGCAGTTCTTC
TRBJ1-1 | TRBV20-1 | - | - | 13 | CSASKGLRTEAFF | TGCAGTGCTAGTAAGGGGCTCAGAACTGAAGCTTTCTTT
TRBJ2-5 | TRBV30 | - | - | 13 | CAWRGTGQETQYF | TGTGCCTGGAGGGGAACAGGCCAAGAGACCCAGTACTTC
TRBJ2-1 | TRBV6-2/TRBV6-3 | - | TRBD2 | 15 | CASGRSGVGYNEQFF | TGTGCCAGCGGACGTAGCGGGGTTGGATACAATGAGCAGTTCTTC
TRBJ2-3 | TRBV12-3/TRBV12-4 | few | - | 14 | CASSFKGLTDTQYF | TGTGCCAGCAGTTTTAAGGGTTTGACAGATACGCAGTATTTT
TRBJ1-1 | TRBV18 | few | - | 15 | CASSPLNIQNTEAFF | TGTGCCAGCTCACCTCTGAACATTCAGAACACTGAAGCTTTCTTT
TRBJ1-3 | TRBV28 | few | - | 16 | CASSLVGASSGNTIYF | TGTGCCAGCAGTTTAGTAGGGGCTAGCTCTGGAAACACCATATATTTT
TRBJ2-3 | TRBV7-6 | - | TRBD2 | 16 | CASRRSTSGNTDTQYF | TGTGCCAGCAGACGCAGTACTAGCGGGAACACAGATACGCAGTATTTT
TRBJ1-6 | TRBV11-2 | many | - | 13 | CASSSRTDSPLHF | TGTGCCAGCAGCTCGAGGACGGATTCACCCCTCCACTTT
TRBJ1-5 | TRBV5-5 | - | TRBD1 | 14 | CASSLWTGDQPQHF | TGTGCCAGCAGCTTATGGACAGGAGATCAGCCCCAGCATTTT
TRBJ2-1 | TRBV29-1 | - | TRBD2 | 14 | CSGGGLAIYNEQFF | TGCAGTGGGGGTGGACTAGCTATCTACAATGAGCAGTTCTTC
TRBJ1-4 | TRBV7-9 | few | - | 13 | CASSHDSREKLFF | TGTGCCAGCAGCCACGATTCCCGGGAAAAACTGTTTTTT
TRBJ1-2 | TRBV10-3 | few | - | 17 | CAISEFSGHDRDYGYTF | TGTGCCATCAGTGAGTTTTCGGGACATGATCGGGACTATGGCTACACCTTC
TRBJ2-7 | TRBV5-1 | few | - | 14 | CASSLVSGQHEQYF | TGCGCCAGCAGCTTGGTTTCGGGACAACACGAGCAGTACTTC
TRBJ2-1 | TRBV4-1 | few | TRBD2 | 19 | CASSQDVGTSGITYNEQFF | TGCGCCAGCAGCCAAGACGTCGGGACTAGCGGGATTACCTACAATGAGCAGTTCTTC
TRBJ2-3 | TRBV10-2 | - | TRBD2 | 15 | CASTGSRGGLTTQYF | TGCGCCAGCACGGGCTCTCGTGGGGGACTAACTACGCAGTATTTT
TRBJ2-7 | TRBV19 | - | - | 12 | CASSGRTSEQYF | TGTGCCAGTAGTGGGAGGACGAGCGAGCAGTACTTC
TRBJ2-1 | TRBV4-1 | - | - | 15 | CASRRFPESYNEQFF | TGCGCCAGCAGGAGGTTCCCAGAGTCCTACAATGAGCAGTTCTTC
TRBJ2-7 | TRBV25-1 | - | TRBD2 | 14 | CASSSGTRSVEQYF | TGTGCCAGCAGTTCCGGGACTAGATCGGTCGAGCAGTACTTC
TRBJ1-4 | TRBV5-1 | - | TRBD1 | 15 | CASSSNRGTNEKLFF | TGCGCCAGCAGCTCCAACAGGGGAACTAATGAAAAACTGTTTTTT
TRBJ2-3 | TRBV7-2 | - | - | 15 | CASSLGGAFTDTQYF | TGTGCCAGCAGCTTAGGGGGAGCTTTCACAGATACGCAGTATTTT
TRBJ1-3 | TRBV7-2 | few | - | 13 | CASSWGTGNTIYF | TGTGCCAGCAGCTGGGGTACTGGAAACACCATATATTTT
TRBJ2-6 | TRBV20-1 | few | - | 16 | CSAFPGGVAGANVLTF | TGCAGTGCATTTCCCGGAGGGGTGGCTGGGGCCAACGTCCTGACTTTC
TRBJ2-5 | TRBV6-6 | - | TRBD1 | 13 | CASIGTGGKTQYF | TGTGCCAGCATTGGGACAGGGGGGAAGACCCAGTACTTC
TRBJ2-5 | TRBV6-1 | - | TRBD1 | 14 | CASRRTGPQATQYF | TGTGCCAGCAGGAGGACAGGCCCTCAAGCGACCCAGTACTTC
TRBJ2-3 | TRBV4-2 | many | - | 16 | CASSQDRRGGIDTQYF | TGTGCCAGCAGCCAAGATCGGAGGGGCGGGATAGATACGCAGTATTTT
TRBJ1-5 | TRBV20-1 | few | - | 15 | CSARDGGGNNQPQHF | TGCAGTGCTAGAGATGGTGGGGGCAACAATCAGCCCCAGCATTTT
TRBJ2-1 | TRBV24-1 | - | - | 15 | CATSQQYSSYNEQFF | TGTGCCACCAGCCAGCAGTACAGCTCCTACAATGAGCAGTTCTTC
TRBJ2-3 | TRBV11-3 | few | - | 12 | CASSPGAGVIYF | TGTGCCAGCAGTCCGGGGGCGGGAGTAATTTATTTT